This T cell receptor (beta chain) was retrieved from a study of patients and donors after allogeneic stem cell transplantation (dated by TCRdb to 2018 to 2021). The library was built by means of RT-PCR. The sequencer listed for this sample is NextSeq 550. The public reads were quality trimmed at Q25 with fastp and then assembled into clones with MiXCR by TCRdb, keeping productive beta chains. Identical CDR3 proteins give one entry, which carries the most common genes and DNA. The sample includes 800,000 to 1,000,000 distinct CDR3 sequences, with about a sixth observed a single time. The leading ten clones occupy roughly 6% of the sample. CDR1 and CDR2 are drawn from the germline V gene: SQVTM, ANQGSEA. The germline ends are 12 bases apart after V is trimmed by 1 base and J by 1 base. The CDR3 sequence holds 15 residues, the cysteine and phenylalanine included. Solely the CDR3 DNA is kept, with 45 bases framed from the first base.

There are many counts of this clonotype. Its antigen target is currently unknown. No much larger clone is present one base from it, and per-base qualities are unavailable. The sample taken for sequencing was blood, either unsorted or a sorted T cell fraction (not recorded which). This TCR was sampled from a human donor who was either an allogeneic HSCT recipient or a stem cell or donor lymphocyte infusion donor (not recorded which). It is not recorded whose cells these are; they may come from a transplant donor. The V and J genes are TRBV29-1 and TRBJ2-3; no D gene can be assigned with confidence. This receptor carries the CDR3 CSVEGQGYRTDTQYF. At the DNA level, the sequence is TGCAGCGTTGAAGGTCAAGGGTACCGCACAGATACGCAGTATTTT.